The present T cell receptor beta chain was sequenced within a study of T cell repertoires in cytomegalovirus infection. Trimming took 5 bases from V and 0 from J, leaving 17 bases between them. CDR3 length: 17 amino acids. Germline assignment: CDR1 SGHTA and CDR2 FQGNSA. Study-level findings and limits: HLA-C-restricted CMV clonotypes gave the most frequent clonotype in two of eight donors.

To note about this clonotype: Its antigen remains unidentified.

MiXCR, run by TCRdb on the reads, gives a single entry per CDR3 protein. The sample includes about half a million distinct CDR3 sequences, more than 30% of them seen just once. The specimen comprised cultured PBMCs, sampled from culture after CMV antigen stimulation. V gene TRBV7-2 combines with J gene TRBJ2-4, with D possibly matching TRBD2 (6 bases). This TCR derives from a human donor in good health (CMV status not recorded). Some clones in this sample may be carry-over from other donors' samples. This CDR3 reads CASSHPGGTLAKNIQYF. CDR3 coding DNA: TGTGCCAGCAGCCACCCCGGAGGGACGCTAGCCAAAAACATTCAGTACTTC.